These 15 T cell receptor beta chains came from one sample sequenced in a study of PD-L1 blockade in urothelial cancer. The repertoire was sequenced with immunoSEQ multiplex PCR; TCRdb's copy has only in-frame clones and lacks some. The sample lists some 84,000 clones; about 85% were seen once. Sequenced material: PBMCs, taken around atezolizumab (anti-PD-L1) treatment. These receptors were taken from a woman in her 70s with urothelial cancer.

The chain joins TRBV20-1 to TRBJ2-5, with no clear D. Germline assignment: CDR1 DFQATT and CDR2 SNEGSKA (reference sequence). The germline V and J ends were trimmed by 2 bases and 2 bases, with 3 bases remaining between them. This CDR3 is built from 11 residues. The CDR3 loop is CSARLQETQYF. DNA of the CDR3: TGCAGTGCTAGACTTCAAGAGACCCAGTACTTC.

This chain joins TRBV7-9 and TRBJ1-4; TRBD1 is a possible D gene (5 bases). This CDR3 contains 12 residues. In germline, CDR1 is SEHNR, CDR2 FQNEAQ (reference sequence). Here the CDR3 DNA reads TGTGCTTCCGGGAGGGGAAATGAAAAACTGTTTTTT. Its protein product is CASGRGNEKLFF.

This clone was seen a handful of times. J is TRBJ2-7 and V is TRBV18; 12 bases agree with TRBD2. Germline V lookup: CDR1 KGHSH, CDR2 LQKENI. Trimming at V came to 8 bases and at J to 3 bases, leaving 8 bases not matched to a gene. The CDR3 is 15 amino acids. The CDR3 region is CASATSTSGGYEQYF. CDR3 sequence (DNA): TGTGCCAGCGCTACCTCGACTAGCGGGGGCTACGAGCAGTACTTC.

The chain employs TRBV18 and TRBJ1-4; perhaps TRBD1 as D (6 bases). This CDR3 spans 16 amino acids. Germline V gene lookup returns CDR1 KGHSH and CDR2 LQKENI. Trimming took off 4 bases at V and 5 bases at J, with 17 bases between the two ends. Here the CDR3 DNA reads TGTGCCAGCTCACTGGGACAACCCGGACCAAATGAAAAACTGTTTTTT. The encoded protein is CASSLGQPGPNEKLFF. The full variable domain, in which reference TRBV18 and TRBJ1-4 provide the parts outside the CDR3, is NAGVMQNPRHLVRRRGQEARLRCSPMKGHSHVYWYRQLPEEGLKFMVYLQKENIIDESGMPKERFSAEFPKEGPSILRIQQVVRGDSAAYFCASSLGQPGPNEKLFFGSGTQLSVL.

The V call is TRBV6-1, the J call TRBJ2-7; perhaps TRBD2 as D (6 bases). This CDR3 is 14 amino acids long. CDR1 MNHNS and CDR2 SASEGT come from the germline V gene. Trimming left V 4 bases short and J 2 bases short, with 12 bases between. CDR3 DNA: TGTGCCAGCAGTGGGAGGGCTTTCCCCTACGAGCAGTACTTC. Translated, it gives CASSGRAFPYEQYF.

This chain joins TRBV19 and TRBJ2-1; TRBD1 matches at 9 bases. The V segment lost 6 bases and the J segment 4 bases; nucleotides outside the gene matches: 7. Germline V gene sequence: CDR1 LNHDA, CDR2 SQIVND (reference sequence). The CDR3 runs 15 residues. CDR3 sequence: CASSWDRELYNEQFF. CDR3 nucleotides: TGTGCCAGTAGCTGGGACAGGGAATTATACAATGAGCAGTTCTTC.

CDR3 protein: CASSAPGLAGVSEQFF. As DNA, the CDR3 is TGTGCCAGCAGCGCCCCCGGACTAGCGGGAGTGAGCGAGCAGTTCTTC. This sequence joins TRBV9 and TRBJ2-1; 13 bases are a match to TRBD2. The CDR3 extends over 16 amino acids. CDR1 is SGDLS and CDR2 is YYNGEE in the germline V gene. With 3 bases clipped from V and 10 bases from J, the junction kept 10 bases outside the gene matches.

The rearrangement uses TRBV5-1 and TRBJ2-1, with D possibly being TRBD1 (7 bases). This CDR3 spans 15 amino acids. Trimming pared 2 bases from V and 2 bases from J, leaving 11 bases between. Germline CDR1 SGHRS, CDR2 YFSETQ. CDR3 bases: TGCGCCAGCAGCTTCACAGGGGAGGCCTACAATGAGCAGTTCTTC. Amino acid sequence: CASSFTGEAYNEQFF.

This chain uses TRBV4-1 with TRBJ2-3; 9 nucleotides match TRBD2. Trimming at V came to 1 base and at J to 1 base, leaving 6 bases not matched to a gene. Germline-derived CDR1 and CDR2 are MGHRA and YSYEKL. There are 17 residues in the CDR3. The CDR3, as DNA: TGCGCCAGCAGCCAAGTGGTAGCGGGAGAGCGCACAGATACGCAGTATTTT. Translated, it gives CASSQVVAGERTDTQYF.

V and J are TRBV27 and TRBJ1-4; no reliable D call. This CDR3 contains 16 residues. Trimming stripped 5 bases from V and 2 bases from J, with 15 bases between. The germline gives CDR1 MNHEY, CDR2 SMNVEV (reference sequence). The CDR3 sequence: CASSRTGVGTNEKLFF. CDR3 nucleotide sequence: TGTGCCAGCAGTAGGACTGGGGTGGGCACTAATGAAAAACTGTTTTTT.

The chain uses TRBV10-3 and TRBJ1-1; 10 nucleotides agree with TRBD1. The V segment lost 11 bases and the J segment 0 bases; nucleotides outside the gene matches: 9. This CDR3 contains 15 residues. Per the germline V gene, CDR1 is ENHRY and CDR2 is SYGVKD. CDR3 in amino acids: CAAGQGTLMNTEAFF. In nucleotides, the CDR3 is TGTGCCGCGGGACAGGGGACACTCATGAACACTGAAGCTTTCTTT.

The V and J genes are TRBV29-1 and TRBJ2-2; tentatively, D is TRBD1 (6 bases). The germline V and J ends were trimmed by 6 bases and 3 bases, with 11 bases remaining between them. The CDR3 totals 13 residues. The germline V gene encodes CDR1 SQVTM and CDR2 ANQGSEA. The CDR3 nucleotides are TGCAGCGTAACTCAGGGGTACACCGGGGAGCTGTTTTTT. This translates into CSVTQGYTGELFF.

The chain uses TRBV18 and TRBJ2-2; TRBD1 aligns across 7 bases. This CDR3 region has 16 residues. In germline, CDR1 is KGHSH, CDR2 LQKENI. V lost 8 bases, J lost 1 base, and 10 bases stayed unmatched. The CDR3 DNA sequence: TGTGCCAGCGCCACCCCGACAGGGATGAACACCGGGGAGCTGTTTTTT. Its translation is CASATPTGMNTGELFF.

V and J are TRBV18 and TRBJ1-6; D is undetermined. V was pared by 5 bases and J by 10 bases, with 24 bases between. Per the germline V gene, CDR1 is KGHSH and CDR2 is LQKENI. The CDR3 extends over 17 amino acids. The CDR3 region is CASSSSLVNRSESPLHF. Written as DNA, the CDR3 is TGTGCCAGCTCATCGTCCCTAGTGAACCGATCGGAATCACCCCTCCACTTT.

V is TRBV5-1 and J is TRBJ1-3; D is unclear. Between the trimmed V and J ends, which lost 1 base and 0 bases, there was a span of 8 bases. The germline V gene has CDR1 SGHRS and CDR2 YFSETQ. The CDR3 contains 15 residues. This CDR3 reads CASSLQASSGNTIYF. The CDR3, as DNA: TGCGCCAGCAGCTTGCAGGCGAGCTCTGGAAACACCATATATTTT.